The rows below give T cell receptor beta chains drawn from one sample of a study of T cell changes during pregnancy in multiple sclerosis. Produced via immunoSEQ multiplex PCR; TCRdb's table is partial and in-frame only. The table lists 40,000 or so clones, 91% of them singletons. Sequenced here: CD8+ T cells from peripheral blood mononuclear cells, sampled in the second trimester of pregnancy. The receptors were gathered from a female donor with multiple sclerosis, enrolled in a pregnancy study. The CDR3 runs from the conserved cysteine through the conserved F or W. Fields, in order: V gene, clone size, D gene, J gene, CDR3 protein, CDR3 DNA. A D gene is named only where the DNA matches it firmly. Clone size is shown for a subset of rows, as once, few, many or a class of expanded clone.

TRBV9,.,.,TRBJ2-3,CASSAYKAEGTDTQYF,TGTGCCAGCAGCGCCTACAAGGCGGAGGGCACAGATACGCAGTATTTT
TRBV15,medium-sized,.,TRBJ2-2,CATSIGQGFRADTGELFF,TGTGCCACCAGCATAGGCCAGGGTTTCAGGGCGGACACCGGGGAGCTGTTTTTT
TRBV5-4,medium-sized,TRBD1,TRBJ1-2,CASSDLIRGEYGYTF,TGTGCCAGCAGCGACTTAATCAGGGGGGAATATGGCTACACCTTC
TRBV9,once,.,TRBJ2-7,CASSVGPGEHEQYF,TGTGCCAGCAGCGTAGGGCCAGGGGAGCACGAGCAGTACTTC
TRBV9,once,.,TRBJ2-2,CASSVGGGPNTGELFF,TGTGCCAGCAGCGTAGGGGGAGGCCCGAACACCGGGGAGCTGTTTTTT
TRBV21-1,.,.,TRBJ1-5,CASSKMDYSNQPQHF,TGTGCCAGCAGCAAAATGGACTATAGCAATCAGCCCCAGCATTTT
TRBV7-9,.,TRBD1,TRBJ1-4,CASSAGQRNEKLFF,TGTGCCAGCAGCGCGGGACAGCGTAATGAAAAACTGTTTTTT
TRBV19,.,TRBD2,TRBJ2-5,CASSISLAGTQYF,TGTGCCAGTAGTATTAGTCTAGCGGGGACCCAGTACTTC
TRBV2,once,TRBD1,TRBJ1-3,CASQNRQGRNTIYF,TGTGCCAGCCAAAATCGACAGGGTAGAAACACCATATATTTT
TRBV14,.,TRBD2,TRBJ2-7,CASSQGGTGTSGYEQYF,TGTGCCAGCAGCCAAGGGGGCACCGGGACTAGCGGTTACGAGCAGTACTTC
TRBV11-2,.,TRBD2,TRBJ2-3,CASSLILGGGGTDTQYF,TGTGCCAGCAGCTTAATCCTTGGCGGGGGGGGGACAGATACGCAGTATTTT
TRBV7-2,.,.,TRBJ1-2,CASSSWAAQGDYGYTF,TGTGCCAGCAGCTCGTGGGCAGCCCAGGGTGACTATGGCTACACCTTC
TRBV2,.,TRBD1,TRBJ2-1,CASSEGQGAYNEQFF,TGTGCCAGCAGTGAGGGTCAGGGGGCCTACAATGAGCAGTTCTTC
TRBV5-6,.,TRBD2,TRBJ2-7,CASSLLAGVHEQYF,TGTGCCAGCAGCTTGCTGGCGGGAGTACACGAGCAGTACTTC
TRBV5-6,.,TRBD2,TRBJ2-3,CASSLAGRGGQDTQYF,TGTGCCAGCAGCTTGGCTGGGCGGGGGGGCCAGGATACGCAGTATTTT
TRBV27,once,.,TRBJ2-7,CASSSGPYEQYF,TGTGCCAGCAGTTCTGGGCCCTACGAGCAGTACTTC
TRBV30,.,.,TRBJ2-3,CAWNVQSSTDTQYF,TGTGCCTGGAATGTGCAGTCGAGCACAGATACGCAGTATTTT
TRBV19,.,.,TRBJ2-1,CASSSQGHYNEQFF,TGTGCCAGTAGTTCCCAGGGCCACTACAATGAGCAGTTCTTC
TRBV19,.,TRBD1,TRBJ1-5,CASSTAGTGLNQPQHF,TGTGCCAGTAGTACCGCCGGGACAGGGCTCAATCAGCCCCAGCATTTT